What follows is one TCR beta chain and its context. This clonotype was seen a few times. Its antigen is currently not known. Base qualities were left out, and no much larger clone turns up one base away. This specimen's treatment or condition label, interpreted: in vitro stimulation with specific CMV peptide epitopes to enrich CMV-specific T cells. Sequenced on an Illumina HiSeq 1500. The public reads were run again by TCRdb, first through fastp at Q25 and then through MiXCR, and only productive beta chains were kept. Under each unique CDR3 protein, matching rows form one entry showing the most common genes and DNA. Here the sample has a few hundred thousand distinct CDR3 sequences; 35% to 50% occur a single time. In total, the top ten clones hold about 46% of the sample. This record belongs to a study of T cell repertoires in cytomegalovirus infection (dated by TCRdb to about 2019). About the study as a whole: The peptide stimulations were aimed at well-studied HLA-B-restricted epitopes as well as recently identified HLA-C-restricted CMV epitopes, whose presentation resists viral immunomodulation. Donor HLA type was relevant to the analysis, as public TCR beta signatures indicated carriage of CMV infection together with the matching HLA type.

Reading the germline V gene (reference sequence) gives CDR1 LNHDA and CDR2 SQIVND. The CDR3 numbers 15 residues from cysteine through phenylalanine. The read is trimmed to its CDR3 DNA, 45 bases read in frame from base 1. Germline trimming: 5 bases from V, 3 bases from J; junction bases outside gene matches: 9. Results and caveats for the whole study, not just this receptor: In both this cohort and an independent roughly 350-donor cohort, the cumulative frequency of public TCR beta family members distinguished carriers of CMV infection plus the relevant HLA type. The ex vivo response was dominated by HLA-C-restricted CMV-specific TCR beta clonotypes, which also provided the single most frequent clonotype in two of eight donors.

This receptor was taken from a human donor in good health (CMV status not recorded). Some clones in this sample may be carry-over from other donors' samples. The rearrangement joined TRBV19 to TRBJ2-7, with 8 middle bases fitting TRBD1. The specimen comprised cultured PBMCs, sampled from culture after CMV antigen stimulation. DNA sequence: TGTGCCAGTAGTCTGGACAGGGCCACAAACTACGAGCAGTACTTC. This sequence encodes CASSLDRATNYEQYF. Extended through the reference TRBV19 and TRBJ2-7 proteins, this CDR3 yields the full variable domain: DGGITQSPKYLFRKEGQNVTLSCEQNLNHDAMYWYRQDPGQGLRLIYYSQIVNDFQKGDIAEGYSVSREKKESFPLTVTSAQKNPTAFYLCASSLDRATNYEQYFGPGTRLTVT.